This T cell receptor (beta chain) comes out of a study of patients and donors after allogeneic stem cell transplantation. MiXCR, run by TCRdb on the RT-PCR reads, gives a single entry per CDR3 protein. Counted here are about 960,000 distinct CDR3 sequences, around 17% occurring once; the ten biggest clones make up 5% to 7.5%. V was clipped by 5 bases and J by 2 bases, with 11 bases between them. The CDR3 contains 14 residues. CDR1 is SGHTA, CDR2 FQGNSA, per germline. This clonotype originated in a human donor who was either an allogeneic HSCT recipient or a stem cell or donor lymphocyte infusion donor (not recorded which). It is not recorded whose cells these are; they may come from a transplant donor. The source material was blood, either unsorted or a sorted T cell fraction (not recorded which). The genes are TRBV7-2 and TRBJ2-3; D not resolved. CDR3 DNA sequence: TGTGCCAGCAGCCGATTCCGGAACACAGATACGCAGTATTTT. Amino acids: CASSRFRNTDTQYF.